Each of the 16 T cell receptor beta chains below was sequenced from the same sample in a study of T cell responses to AZD1222 COVID-19 vaccine. Repertoires were generated with immunoSEQ multiplex PCR, while TCRdb's copy carries only in-frame clones and drops some. The sample lists 150,000 to 200,000 clones; over 85% were seen once. This specimen consisted of peripheral blood, obtained 28 days after the second dose of the MenACWY control vaccine. These receptors all come from an adult who received the MenACWY meningococcal vaccine as a control.

This clone was picked up one time. The rearrangement uses TRBV27 and TRBJ2-7, with no clear D. The germline V gene has CDR1 MNHEY and CDR2 SMNVEV (reference sequence). The CDR3 is made up of 15 amino acids. The V end lost 5 bases, the J end lost 0 bases, and 14 bases lay between the germline ends. The CDR3 DNA reads as TGTGCCAGCAGTCCCCACGTCCGCGTCTCCTACGAGCAGTACTTC. This sequence encodes CASSPHVRVSYEQYF.

V is TRBV10-1 and J is TRBJ1-1; D unclear. Germline V gene sequence: CDR1 WNHNN, CDR2 SYGVQD (reference sequence). The CDR3 sequence is 13 residues long. The V end lost 2 bases, the J end lost 1 base, and 5 bases lay between the germline ends. The CDR3 nucleotides are TGCGCCAGCAGTGAGGTTCCGAACACTGAAGCTTTCTTT. Amino acid sequence: CASSEVPNTEAFF.

The chain carries TRBV20-1 and TRBJ1-1; D unclear. V was trimmed by 3 bases and J by 8 bases, leaving 13 bases between them. This CDR3 region has 12 residues. Per germline, CDR1 DFQATT and CDR2 SNEGSKA (reference sequence). This CDR3 is CSASRRTEEAFF. CDR3 nucleotide sequence: TGCAGTGCTAGTCGTCGGACCGAGGAAGCTTTCTTT.

The rearrangement joins TRBV7-2 to TRBJ2-3; 11 bases match TRBD2. Germline V gene sequence: CDR1 SGHTA, CDR2 FQGNSA. V shed 4 bases, J shed 2 bases, and the junction held 8 bases outside the gene matches. This CDR3 comprises 17 residues. The CDR3 sequence is CASSSLGLAGLTDTQYF. CDR3 DNA sequence: TGTGCCAGCAGCTCATTAGGACTAGCGGGTCTCACAGATACGCAGTATTTT.

The genes are TRBV7-6 and TRBJ1-3; D remains unclear. V was shortened by 0 bases and J by 0 bases, with 15 bases between the two germline ends. The CDR3 sequence is 18 residues long. Germline V gene lookup returns CDR1 SGHVS and CDR2 FNYEAQ. Here the CDR3 reads CASSLAGQAILSGNTIYF. CDR3 DNA sequence: TGTGCCAGCAGCTTAGCGGGCCAGGCAATTCTCTCTGGAAACACCATATATTTT.

This clone appeared a single time. J is TRBJ1-1 and V is TRBV9; weak D call: TRBD1 (5 bases). V lost 0 bases to trimming and J lost 4 bases, with 16 bases between them. The CDR3 totals 16 residues. The germline CDR1 and CDR2 sequences are SGDLS and YYNGEE. CDR3 bases: TGTGCCAGCAGCGTAGGGAGTCGGCCCGGGGGCACTGAAGCTTTCTTT. Protein product: CASSVGSRPGGTEAFF.

The chain couples TRBV28 to TRBJ2-5, with TRBD1 matching 10 bases. CDR3 length equals 15 residues. V lost 7 bases to trimming and J lost 6 bases; unmatched junction nucleotides: 11. The V gene's germline CDR1 is MDHEN and CDR2 SYDVKM. CDR3 sequence (DNA): TGTGCCAGCAATAGACAGGGGGCTAACGTGCAGACCCAGTACTTC. As protein: CASNRQGANVQTQYF.

V usage is TRBV9 and J usage is TRBJ1-3, with D unclear. V was trimmed by 0 bases and J by 0 bases, leaving 4 bases between them. The germline CDR1 and CDR2 sequences are SGDLS and YYNGEE. The CDR3 consists of 14 residues. The CDR3 loop reads CASSVDLSGNTIYF. The CDR3 bases are TGTGCCAGCAGCGTAGACCTCTCTGGAAACACCATATATTTT.

This chain's CDR3 is CASSRDRQPQHF. CDR3 DNA: TGTGCCAGCAGTCGGGACAGACAGCCCCAGCATTTT. The V and J genes are TRBV28 and TRBJ1-5, with 7 bases aligning to TRBD1. V shed 5 bases, J shed 7 bases, and the junction held 2 bases outside the gene matches. Looked up from germline, CDR1 is MDHEN and CDR2 is SYDVKM. The CDR3 runs to 12 residues. Together with reference TRBV28 and TRBJ1-5, the CDR3 gives the full variable domain: DVKVTQSSRYLVKRTGEKVFLECVQDMDHENMFWYRQDPGLGLRLIYFSYDVKMKEKGDIPEGYSVSREKKERFSLILESASTNQTSMYLCASSRDRQPQHFGDGTRLSIL.

The chain has TRBV5-1 and TRBJ2-7, with TRBD2 matching 10 bases. There are 14 residues in the CDR3. J lost 6 bases, V lost 5 bases, and 8 bases had no gene match. CDR1 and CDR2 from the germline V gene are SGHRS and YFSETQ. CDR3 sequence reads: CASRLAGESAEQYF. The DNA of the CDR3 is TGCGCCAGCAGGCTAGCGGGAGAAAGTGCCGAGCAGTACTTC. Variable domain in full (rest from reference TRBV5-1 and TRBJ2-7): KAGVTQTPRYLIKTRGQQVTLSCSPISGHRSVSWYQQTPGQGLQFLFEYFSETQRNKGNFPGRFSGRQFSNSRSEMNVSTLELGDSALYLCASRLAGESAEQYFGPGTRLTVT.

The rearrangement joins TRBV28 to TRBJ1-1; TRBD1 is a possible D gene (5 bases). There are 13 residues in the CDR3. Germline-derived CDR1 and CDR2 are MDHEN and SYDVKM. V was cut by 3 bases and J by 8 bases, with 13 bases left in between. CDR3 sequence (DNA): TGTGCCAGCAGTTTTGGGACCTCCTTCGAAGCTTTCTTT. This codes for CASSFGTSFEAFF.

This chain uses TRBV7-9 with TRBJ1-4; D gene unclear. Germline CDR1 is SEHNR and CDR2 is FQNEAQ (reference sequence). There are 15 residues in the CDR3. The ends were cut back, 1 base at V and 5 bases at J, with 11 bases in the middle. The CDR3 DNA reads TGTGCCAGCAGCTTAGTTGGGGAAGAAAATGAAAAACTGTTTTTT. It is translated as CASSLVGEENEKLFF.

The chain links TRBV5-6 to TRBJ2-1; 13 bases match TRBD2. The V segment lost 5 bases and the J segment 7 bases; nucleotides outside the gene matches: 3. Germline V gene sequence: CDR1 SGHDT, CDR2 YYEEEE. The CDR3 covers 14 residues. The CDR3, as DNA: TGTGCCAGCAGGGGGACTAGCGGGATGAATGAGCAGTTCTTC. This translates into CASRGTSGMNEQFF. Complete variable domain (other parts from reference TRBV5-6 and TRBJ2-1): DAGVTQSPTHLIKTRGQQVTLRCSPKSGHDTVSWYQQALGQGPQFIFQYYEEEERQRGNFPDRFSGHQFPNYSSELNVNALLLGDSALYLCASRGTSGMNEQFFGPGTRLTVL.

The chain joins TRBV4-1 to TRBJ1-4; D possibly corresponds to TRBD1 (6 bases). There are 15 residues in the CDR3. The germline gives CDR1 MGHRA, CDR2 YSYEKL. Trimming removed 3 bases from V and 0 bases from J, with 8 bases in between. In DNA, the CDR3 is TGCGCCAGCAGCCAGACAGGCACAACTAATGAAAAACTGTTTTTT. Protein product: CASSQTGTTNEKLFF.

This clone was counted a single time. The chain uses TRBV19 and TRBJ2-3; TRBD1 aligns across 10 bases. Germline values: CDR1 LNHDA, CDR2 SQIVND (reference sequence). This CDR3 has 15 amino acids. After removal of 4 bases from V and 2 bases from J, the junction contained 3 bases not matched to a gene. DNA for the CDR3: TGTGCCAGTAGTAGGACAGGGGGGTACACAGATACGCAGTATTTT. This gives the protein CASSRTGGYTDTQYF.

To note about this clone: Germline is not matched at one junction end, which may reflect a read error. V is TRBV13 and J is TRBJ1-2; D might be TRBD1 (6 bases). The CDR3 is made up of 14 amino acids. Per the germline V gene, CDR1 is PRHDT and CDR2 is FYEKMQ (reference sequence). CDR3 sequence: CASSLGGVGYGYTF. As DNA, the CDR3 is TGTGCCAGCAGCCTAGGGGGGGTGGGCTATGGCTACACCTTC. The whole variable domain, remainder taken from reference TRBV13 and TRBJ1-2, is AAGVIQSPRHLIKEKRETATLKCYPIPRHDTVYWYQQGPGQDPQFLISFYEKMQSDKGSIPDRFSAQQFSDYHSELNMSSLELGDSALYFCASSLGGVGYGYTFGSGTRLTVV.